A single sample is the source of the 7 T cell receptor beta chains below, sequenced in a study of blood T cell repertoires in COVID-19. Some clones are missing from TCRdb's copy, which holds only in-frame ones; the method was immunoSEQ multiplex PCR. The table records about 190,000 clones, approximately 77% of them present only once. Sample: peripheral blood. These receptor sequences come from a woman aged 80 or over with active or convalescent COVID-19.

This clone was counted a few times. The chain is built from TRBV7-9 and TRBJ2-3; 8 bases line up with TRBD1. V shed 3 bases, J shed 5 bases, and the junction held 1 base outside the gene matches. Germline CDR1 SEHNR, CDR2 FQNEAQ (reference sequence). This CDR3 spans 13 amino acids. The CDR3 DNA is TGTGCCAGCAGCTTGACAGGGGAAGATACGCAGTATTTT. Its translation is CASSLTGEDTQYF.

This clone was recorded a few times. V is TRBV7-2 and J is TRBJ2-7, with TRBD2 as a possible D gene (6 bases). V was pared by 5 bases and J by 6 bases, with 23 bases between. Germline lookup yields CDR1 SGHTA and CDR2 FQGNSA. CDR3 length: 16 amino acids. The CDR3 is CASSRRLGGGQGEQYF. The CDR3 DNA follows: TGTGCCAGCAGCCGTCGACTAGGTGGAGGTCAGGGCGAGCAGTACTTC.

This clone was observed a few times. The rearrangement joins TRBV12-3 or TRBV12-4 to TRBJ2-7, with 7 bases fitting TRBD2. Trimming at V came to 2 bases and at J to 6 bases, leaving 1 base not matched to a gene. The CDR3 loop spans 12 amino acids. The CDR3 DNA sequence: TGTGCCAGCAGTTTAAGGGAGGGCGAGCAGTACTTC. Translating it yields CASSLREGEQYF.

The J gene is TRBJ1-1, the V gene TRBV5-1; D call uncertain. Per the germline V gene, CDR1 is SGHRS and CDR2 is YFSETQ. The CDR3 has 15 residues. The germline V and J ends were trimmed by 4 bases and 4 bases, with 17 bases remaining between them. CDR3 coding DNA: TGCGCCAGCAGCCTTGGAGCCTCATGGAGCACTGAAGCTTTCTTT. This gives the protein CASSLGASWSTEAFF. Looking up the rest from reference TRBV5-1 and TRBJ1-1 gives the full variable domain: KAGVTQTPRYLIKTRGQQVTLSCSPISGHRSVSWYQQTPGQGLQFLFEYFSETQRNKGNFPGRFSGRQFSNSRSEMNVSTLELGDSALYLCASSLGASWSTEAFFGQGTRLTVV.

The chain uses TRBV28 and TRBJ1-1; D unresolved. Germline-derived CDR1 and CDR2 are MDHEN and SYDVKM. The CDR3 runs 14 residues. The ends were cut back, 5 bases at V and 1 base at J, with 11 bases in the middle. CDR3 amino acids: CASSGGIGNTEAFF. Here the CDR3 DNA reads TGTGCCAGCAGTGGCGGAATCGGGAACACTGAAGCTTTCTTT.

The chain joins TRBV19 to TRBJ2-5, with 7 bases matching TRBD1. Trimming cost V 3 bases and J 9 bases; bases outside gene matches: 7. CDR1 is LNHDA, CDR2 SQIVND, per germline (reference sequence). The CDR3 length is 13 residues. The CDR3 protein is CASSILQGVAQYF. The CDR3 DNA sequence: TGTGCCAGTAGTATTTTGCAGGGGGTTGCCCAGTACTTC.

The chain carries TRBV6-6 and TRBJ1-1; TRBD1 aligns across 11 bases. The V and J ends lost 5 bases and 5 bases, in that order; junction bases with no gene match: 4. This CDR3 contains 14 residues. The germline V gene encodes CDR1 MNHNY and CDR2 SVGAGI (reference sequence). CDR3 nucleotides: TGTGCCAGCAGTCGAGGGACAGGGGGTACTGAAGCTTTCTTT. Protein sequence: CASSRGTGGTEAFF.